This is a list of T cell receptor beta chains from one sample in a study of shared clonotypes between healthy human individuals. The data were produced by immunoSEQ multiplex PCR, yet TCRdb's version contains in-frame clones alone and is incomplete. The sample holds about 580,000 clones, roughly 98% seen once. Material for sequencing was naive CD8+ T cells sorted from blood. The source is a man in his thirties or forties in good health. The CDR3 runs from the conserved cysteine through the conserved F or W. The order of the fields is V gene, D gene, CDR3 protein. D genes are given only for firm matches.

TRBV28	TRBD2	CASSVPGLAGVEGLGDTQYF
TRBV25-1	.	CASRGEHETQYF
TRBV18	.	CASVERLRETQYF
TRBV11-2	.	CASSLSLDQPQHF
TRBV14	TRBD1	CASSHLDDRGLFYEQYF
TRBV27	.	CASSLSPTLMNTEAFF
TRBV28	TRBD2	CASIPGGSPNEQYF
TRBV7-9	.	CASSSNVYEQYF
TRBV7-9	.	CASSANSGSAYNEQFF
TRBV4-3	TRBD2	CASSQSVTSGSRTYEQYF
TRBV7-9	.	CASSSARTLQGYF
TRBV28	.	CASSLTIKNTEAFF
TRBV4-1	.	CASSQAPSADTQYF
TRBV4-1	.	CASSQVLGQPQHF
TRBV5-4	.	CASSLGPQGTQYF
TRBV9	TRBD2	CASSQSTLAGRIGGELFF
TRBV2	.	CASSVDRGQPQHF
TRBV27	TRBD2	CASSHQRDRYEQYF
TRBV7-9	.	CASSLQFYEQYF
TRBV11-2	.	CASSLALAGFGYTF
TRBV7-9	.	CASSSPGLEISTDTQYF
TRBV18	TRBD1	CASSPPDRAGNTIYF
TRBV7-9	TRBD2	CASGTGGRQPHNEQFF
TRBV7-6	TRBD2	CASSSLTSGPSSYEQYF
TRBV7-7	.	CAMGANTGELFF
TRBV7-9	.	CASSLGPADGSNQPQHF
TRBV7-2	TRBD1	CASSFSGGAYEQYF
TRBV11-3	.	CASSLDRGELFF
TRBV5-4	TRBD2	CASSPGGGGEETQYF
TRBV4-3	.	CASSPQGLPNGANVLTF
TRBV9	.	CASSVVMGDLNTEAFF
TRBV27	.	CASISGAGALYNEQFF
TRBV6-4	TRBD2	CASSDSWAGAHEQFF
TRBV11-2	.	CASSLEGGAYGYTF
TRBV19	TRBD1	CASRPDRGRDGELFF
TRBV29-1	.	CSVMVGLGTGELFF
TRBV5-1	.	CASSNGPAPGEQFF
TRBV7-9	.	CASSSGTFGYTF
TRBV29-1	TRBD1	CSGATGVDLVANEQFF
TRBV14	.	CASSPWISAVNYGYTF
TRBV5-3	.	CARRMGNGSNQPQHF
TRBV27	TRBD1	CASTILAGGGTDTQYF
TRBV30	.	CAWSVLESNIQYF
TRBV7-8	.	CASSENSNQPQHF
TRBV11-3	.	CASSLEGVTEAFF
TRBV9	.	CATSPGGRSGNTIYF
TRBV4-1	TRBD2	CASSQGLAGTDTQYF
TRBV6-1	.	CATGEGGNTIYF
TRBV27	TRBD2	CASSWSGLAVGETQYF
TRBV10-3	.	CAIRGRHESTDTQYF
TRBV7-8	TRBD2	CASQRTSISYNEQFF
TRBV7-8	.	CASSLPPGGEQFF
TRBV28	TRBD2	CASSPTSGWSDTQYF
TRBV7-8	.	CASSLGLLEQYF
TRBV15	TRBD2	CATSRDTEAGGHYNEQFF
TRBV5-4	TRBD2	CASTPFKREVNTGELFF
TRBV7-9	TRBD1	CASSSPRDRGTYEQYF
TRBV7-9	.	CASTSTGRSLYNEQFF
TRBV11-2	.	CASSLDPGKTQYF